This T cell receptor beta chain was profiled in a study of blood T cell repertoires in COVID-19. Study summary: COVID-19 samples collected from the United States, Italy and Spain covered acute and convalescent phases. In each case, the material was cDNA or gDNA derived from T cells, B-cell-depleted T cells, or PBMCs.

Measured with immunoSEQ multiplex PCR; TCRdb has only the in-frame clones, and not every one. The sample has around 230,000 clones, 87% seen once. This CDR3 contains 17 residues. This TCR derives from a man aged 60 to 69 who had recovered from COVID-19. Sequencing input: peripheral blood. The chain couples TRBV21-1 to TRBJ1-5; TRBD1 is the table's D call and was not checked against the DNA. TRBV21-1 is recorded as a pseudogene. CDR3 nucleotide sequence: TGTGCCAGCAGCAAAGTTGACAGGGCGGGCGACAATCAGCCCCAGCATTTT. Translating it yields CASSKVDRAGDNQPQHF.